This entry lists 8 T cell receptor beta chains sequenced from one sample in a study of cytomegalovirus exposure and HLA in healthy donors (dated by TCRdb to about 2017). Libraries were constructed by the immunoSEQ multiplex PCR assay. The multiplex PCR relied on a mix of 60 forward primers for TCR Vbeta segments and 13 reverse primers for TCR Jbeta segments. What TCRdb holds here is the immuneACCESS table cut down to in-frame rearrangements. Part of the clones is not present; checked against another copy, under half of the missing clones reflect an unresolved V gene, and the others are unexplained. The sample includes about 130,000 clones, with approximately 63% observed a single time. The top ten hold around 1.9% of the sample. Input material: PBMCs. The receptors were sampled from a woman in her sixties or seventies in good health and CMV-seropositive.

A few counts support this clone. The chain uses TRBV27 and TRBJ1-2; 8 bases agree with TRBD1. The V segment lost 2 bases and the J segment 0 bases; nucleotides outside the gene matches: 8. The germline V gene has CDR1 MNHEY and CDR2 SMNVEV (reference sequence). This CDR3 contains 17 residues. The CDR3 sequence is CASSLKGQGQTNYGYTF. DNA of the CDR3: TGTGCCAGCAGTTTAAAAGGACAGGGACAGACTAACTATGGCTACACCTTC.

This clone has only a few counts. The rearrangement uses TRBV6-5 and TRBJ1-6, with D maybe TRBD1 (5 bases). The V gene's germline CDR1 is MNHEY and CDR2 SVGAGI. The CDR3 spans 14 residues. Trimming took off 6 bases at V and 5 bases at J, with 11 bases between the two ends. CDR3 residues: CASSRVKDNSPLHF. In nucleotides, the CDR3 is TGTGCCAGCAGCAGGGTGAAGGATAATTCACCCCTCCACTTT.

The chain employs TRBV2 and TRBJ1-2; 7 bases are shared with TRBD1. V trimming: 5 bases; J trimming: 8 bases; junction bases outside the gene matches: 5. The CDR3 totals 12 residues. CDR1 and CDR2 from the germline V gene are SNHLY and FYNNEI. The CDR3 reads CASSTTGRGYTF. As DNA, the CDR3 is TGTGCCAGCAGTACGACAGGGCGAGGCTACACCTTC.

The chain uses TRBV28 and TRBJ2-4; TRBD2 agrees at 7 bases. The trim removed 3 bases at V and 0 bases at J, leaving 5 bases unmatched. CDR3 size: 16 residues. The germline gives CDR1 MDHEN, CDR2 SYDVKM. CDR3 sequence reads: CASSFSGGLAKNIQYF. In DNA form, the CDR3 reads TGTGCCAGCAGTTTTTCGGGGGGATTAGCCAAAAACATTCAGTACTTC. Supplemented by reference TRBV28 and TRBJ2-4, the full variable domain reads DVKVTQSSRYLVKRTGEKVFLECVQDMDHENMFWYRQDPGLGLRLIYFSYDVKMKEKGDIPEGYSVSREKKERFSLILESASTNQTSMYLCASSFSGGLAKNIQYFGAGTRLSVL.

The rearrangement links TRBV29-1 to TRBJ2-3, with 11 bases lining up with TRBD1. Trimming removed 7 bases from V and 3 bases from J; junction bases left unmatched: 12. Per germline, CDR1 SQVTM and CDR2 ANQGSEA. CDR3 length equals 16 residues. As DNA, the CDR3 is TGCAGCGGCGGGACAGGGGGAGGGATACGGACAGATACGCAGTATTTT. Its protein is CSGGTGGGIRTDTQYF.

V gene TRBV5-1 combines with J gene TRBJ2-2; the match to TRBD1 covers 9 bases. CDR3 length: 16 residues. Trimming cost V 0 bases and J 6 bases; bases outside gene matches: 6. Germline V gene lookup returns CDR1 SGHRS and CDR2 YFSETQ. CDR3 coding DNA: TGCGCCAGCAGCTTGGAGGGGACAGGGTCCGCCGGGGAGCTGTTTTTT. This encodes CASSLEGTGSAGELFF.

Worth noting for this clone: The germline gene is not matched at one end of the junction; a read error may be the cause. The CDR3 DNA sequence: TGCGCCAGCAGGTGGGGCCAAGAGATCCAGTACTTC. Encoded protein: CASRWGQEIQYF. The chain links TRBV5-1 to TRBJ2-5, with D perhaps matching TRBD1 (5 bases). Looked up from germline, CDR1 is SGHRS and CDR2 is YFSETQ. CDR3 length equals 12 residues. Filled out from reference TRBV5-1 and TRBJ2-5, the complete variable domain reads KAGVTQTPRYLIKTRGQQVTLSCSPISGHRSVSWYQQTPGQGLQFLFEYFSETQRNKGNFPGRFSGRQFSNSRSEMNVSTLELGDSALYLCASRWGQEIQYFGPGTRLLVL.

Note on this clone: Sequence at one end of the junction differs from germline and may be a read error. V and J are TRBV29-1 and TRBJ1-1; a possible D gene is TRBD1 (6 bases). The CDR3 extends over 13 amino acids. Germline values: CDR1 SQVTM, CDR2 ANQGSEA. The DNA of the CDR3 is TGCAGCGTTGATTCGGGAGGAGGGGGGATCGAGGCCTTT. Translated: CSVDSGGGGIEAF.